This entry lists 20 T cell receptor beta chains sequenced from one sample in a study of cytomegalovirus exposure and HLA in healthy donors. Both 60 Vbeta primers and 13 Jbeta primers went into the PCR. The table came from immunoSEQ multiplex PCR; TCRdb's copy has only in-frame clones and leaves some out. The sample yields over 200,000 clones, over 75% seen once. Sequencing input: PBMCs. The receptors derive from a human donor in good health.

The chain couples TRBV6-1 to TRBJ1-2; D gene ambiguous. V was clipped by 4 bases and J by 2 bases, with 5 bases between them. The germline gives CDR1 MNHNS, CDR2 SASEGT. The CDR3 sequence is 12 residues long. CDR3 coding DNA: TGTGCCAGCAGTGTACAGAACTATGGCTACACCTTC. It codes for CASSVQNYGYTF.

The CDR3 reads CASSVGLSYYEQYF. The CDR3 DNA follows: TGTGCCAGCAGTGTTGGACTCTCCTACTACGAGCAGTACTTC. This rearrangement joins TRBV2 to TRBJ2-7; maybe TRBD2 (5 bases). V lost 4 bases, J lost 3 bases, and 13 bases lay in between. The CDR3 spans 14 residues. Germline CDR1 is SNHLY and CDR2 is FYNNEI.

V usage is TRBV10-3 and J usage is TRBJ2-3, with TRBD2 matching over 8 bases. CDR3 length equals 14 residues. Trimming cost V 6 bases and J 6 bases; bases outside gene matches: 8. Germline CDR1 is ENHRY and CDR2 is SYGVKD. The CDR3 loop is CAIRLAERGDTQYF. In nucleotides, the CDR3 is TGTGCCATCAGACTAGCGGAGCGGGGGGATACGCAGTATTTT.

This clone occurred once. The genes are TRBV27 and TRBJ1-2; no firm D call. The V gene's germline CDR1 is MNHEY and CDR2 SMNVEV (reference sequence). V gave up 5 bases and J gave up 5 bases, with 15 bases separating them. The CDR3 extends over 14 amino acids. CDR3 region: CASSPTSGGYGYTF. The CDR3 DNA reads as TGTGCCAGCAGTCCTACTTCAGGAGGATATGGCTACACCTTC.

This clone was picked up a small number of times. The chain couples TRBV27 to TRBJ2-1; D might be TRBD2 (5 bases). There are 17 residues in the CDR3. CDR1 MNHEY and CDR2 SMNVEV come from the germline V gene (reference sequence). V lost 0 bases to trimming and J lost 7 bases, with 19 bases between them. The CDR3 bases are TGTGCCAGCAGTTTATCGATAGCTTCTCACCCGGGAAATGAGCAGTTCTTC. Protein sequence: CASSLSIASHPGNEQFF.

V and J are TRBV5-1 and TRBJ2-5, with a possible D match to TRBD2 (6 bases). Looked up from germline, CDR1 is SGHRS and CDR2 is YFSETQ. Between the trimmed V and J ends, which lost 2 bases and 4 bases, there was a span of 15 bases. The CDR3 totals 15 residues. The CDR3 DNA reads as TGCGCCAGCAGCTTTACTAGCCCCCGGGGAGAGACCCAGTACTTC. Encoded protein: CASSFTSPRGETQYF.

The CDR3 DNA reads TGCAGCGTTGATGAGTCCGGGCTAGCGGGAGGACTATCCCCCTACAATGAGCAGTTCTTC. Its translation: CSVDESGLAGGLSPYNEQFF. This rearrangement joins TRBV29-1 to TRBJ2-1; 11 bases fit TRBD2. Germline V CDR1 and CDR2: SQVTM, ANQGSEA. Trimming at V came to 3 bases and at J to 2 bases, leaving 18 bases not matched to a gene. The CDR3 contains 20 residues.

The gene calls are TRBV12-5 and TRBJ1-2; D gene uncertain. V lost 0 bases and J 1 base, leaving 12 bases between the germline ends. CDR3 length: 16 amino acids. From germline, CDR1 is LGHNT and CDR2 FRNRAP. The CDR3 sequence: CASGLVWSRHNYGYTF. The DNA for the CDR3 is TGTGCTAGTGGTTTGGTCTGGTCCAGACATAACTATGGCTACACCTTC.

The genes are TRBV29-1 and TRBJ2-1, with 9 bases aligning to TRBD2. CDR1 is SQVTM, CDR2 ANQGSEA, per germline. CDR3 length: 18 residues. Trimming at V came to 5 bases and at J to 3 bases, leaving 17 bases not matched to a gene. The CDR3 nucleotides are TGCAGCGTTTTAGGCTTGCGGCCAGCGGGGGGAATCTACAATGAGCAGTTCTTC. It translates to CSVLGLRPAGGIYNEQFF.

This chain links TRBV4-2 with TRBJ2-5; 9 bases align to TRBD2. The germline V gene has CDR1 LGHNA and CDR2 YNFKEQ. This CDR3 comprises 15 residues. Trimming cost V 6 bases and J 5 bases; bases outside gene matches: 10. The chain's CDR3 is CASSDDSGSGETQYF. The DNA for the CDR3 is TGTGCCAGCAGTGACGATAGCGGGAGTGGGGAGACCCAGTACTTC.

CDR3 coding DNA: TGTGCCAGCAGTGAGACAGGGGCGACCACCTACAATGAGCAGTTCTTC. Protein: CASSETGATTYNEQFF. This chain uses TRBV2 with TRBJ2-1; 8 positions match TRBD1. The germline gives CDR1 SNHLY, CDR2 FYNNEI. This CDR3 spans 16 amino acids. J lost 2 bases, V lost 3 bases, and 6 bases had no gene match.

CDR3 bases: TGTGCCAGTAGTATAAGACGGGACTATAGCAATCAGCCCCAGCATTTT. Protein product: CASSIRRDYSNQPQHF. The chain joins TRBV19 to TRBJ1-5; maybe TRBD1 (5 bases). The V and J ends lost 2 bases and 0 bases respectively, with 11 bases between them. CDR3 length: 16 residues. Germline values: CDR1 LNHDA, CDR2 SQIVND (reference sequence).

The gene calls are TRBV5-1 and TRBJ2-5; the D gene is possibly TRBD2 (6 bases). The end of the DNA fits TRBJ2-7 better, so the J call may be wrong. The germline CDR1 and CDR2 sequences are SGHRS and YFSETQ. The CDR3 length is 13 residues. The CDR3: CASRVEGTYEQYF. CDR3 in DNA: TGCGCCAGCAGAGTGGAGGGTACCTACGAGCAGTACTTC.

As concerns this clone: One junction end disagrees with the germline gene, perhaps due to a read error. The rearrangement links TRBV7-9 to TRBJ2-7, with 7 bases matching TRBD2. The CDR3 extends over 14 amino acids. The germline V gene has CDR1 SEHNR and CDR2 FQNEAQ (reference sequence). In nucleotides, the CDR3 is TGTTCCAGCAGTTACCGGGGGGTAGTGGACGAGCAGTACTTC. Translating it yields CSSSYRGVVDEQYF.

This chain connects TRBV15 to TRBJ2-1; 7 bases agree with TRBD2. Germline CDR1 reads LNHNV; CDR2 reads YYDKDF (reference sequence). This CDR3 contains 12 residues. V lost 1 base to trimming and J lost 9 bases; unmatched junction nucleotides: 0. CDR3 DNA: TGTGCCACCAGCAGAGGGGAGGGTGAGCAGTTCTTC. This translates into CATSRGEGEQFF.

The rearrangement links TRBV4-3 to TRBJ2-6; no firm D call. V was clipped by 0 bases and J by 0 bases, with 3 bases between them. The length of the CDR3 is 15 residues. Germline V gives CDR1 LGHNA, CDR2 YSLEER. The CDR3 nucleotides are TGCGCCAGCAGCCAAGACAACTCTGGGGCCAACGTCCTGACTTTC. Translated, it gives CASSQDNSGANVLTF.

The rearrangement links TRBV6-5 to TRBJ2-5; 7 bases map to TRBD1. V shed 5 bases and J 5 bases; nucleotides not matched to a gene: 5. The CDR3 is 13 amino acids. CDR1 MNHEY and CDR2 SVGAGI come from the germline V gene. CDR3 DNA: TGTGCCAGCAGTCGACAGGGCCGGGAGACCCAGTACTTC. This translates into CASSRQGRETQYF.

This clone was recorded only once. The DNA for the CDR3 is TGTGCCACTGGGGACCCAGGGGGCACTGAAGCTTTCTTT. It specifies CATGDPGGTEAFF. This chain joins TRBV10-3 and TRBJ1-1; 7 positions match TRBD1. V lost 10 bases, J lost 4 bases, and 9 bases stayed unmatched. CDR1 is ENHRY, CDR2 SYGVKD, per germline. The CDR3 loop spans 13 amino acids.

The rearrangement joins TRBV5-6 to TRBJ2-1, with 7 bases identical to TRBD1. CDR3 length: 15 amino acids. CDR1 and CDR2 from the germline V gene are SGHDT and YYEEEE. Losses at the gene ends were 0 bases for V and 7 bases for J; bases not matched to a gene: 7. CDR3 coding DNA: TGTGCCAGCAGCTTGGTGACAGGGTTGATAAATGAGCAGTTCTTC. Protein: CASSLVTGLINEQFF.

A note on this clone: An end of the junction differs from the germline gene, which may be a read error. V usage is TRBV7-9 and J usage is TRBJ1-5, with TRBD1 as a possible D gene (6 bases). This CDR3 has 12 amino acids. The germline V gene encodes CDR1 SEHNR and CDR2 FQNEAQ (reference sequence). CDR3 amino acids: CSSSDRDTLQHF. As DNA, the CDR3 is TGTTCCAGCAGTGACCGGGACACCCTCCAGCATTTT.